The 6 T cell receptor beta chains below come from one sample, sequenced in a study of molecular identifiers for immune sequencing clone quantification. From the PCR reads, TCRdb called clonotypes with MiXCR, one entry per CDR3 protein. The data show a few hundred thousand distinct CDR3 sequences, less than 30% seen once. Material: naive CD8+ T cells from blood, with Jurkat cell RNA spiked in. Stated subset: FACS-sorted CD8+CD4-CCR7+CD45RA+ naive T cells. These TCRs come from a human donor in good health. Some libraries in this study had Jurkat cell RNA spiked in.

The V and J genes are TRBV5-1 and TRBJ2-7; 12 nucleotides match TRBD2. The CDR3 sequence is 15 residues long. The germline V gene encodes CDR1 SGHRS and CDR2 YFSETQ. V trimming: 4 bases; J trimming: 7 bases; junction bases outside the gene matches: 9. CDR3 DNA sequence: TGCGCCAGCAGCCCCCGACTAGCGGGAGTAGAAGAGCAGTACTTC. Its translation: CASSPRLAGVEEQYF.

The chain recombines TRBV19 with TRBJ2-1; perhaps D is TRBD1 or TRBD2 (6 bases each). Trimming removed 4 bases from V and 8 bases from J, with 12 bases in between. CDR1 and CDR2 from the germline V gene are LNHDA and SQIVND (reference sequence). This CDR3 spans 13 amino acids. The CDR3, as DNA: TGTGCCAGTAGTAATGGGGGGCAGGATGAGCAGTTCTTC. It encodes CASSNGGQDEQFF.

This clonotype was counted between two and nine times. The chain carries TRBV12-3 or TRBV12-4 and TRBJ2-6, with D possibly TRBD2 on 7 matching bases. Trimming shortened V by 4 bases and J by 0 bases, and 13 bases separated the two germline ends. The CDR3 spans 17 residues. CDR3 loop: CASSWGGTSSGANVLTF. DNA of the CDR3: TGTGCCAGCAGTTGGGGGGGCACCAGCTCTGGGGCCAACGTCCTGACTTTC.

CDR3 in DNA: TGCGCCAGCAGCCCGGGACTAGCGGGAGCGAACACCGGGGAGCTGTTTTTT. It yields the protein CASSPGLAGANTGELFF. The V and J genes are TRBV5-1 and TRBJ2-2; 14 bases map to TRBD2. The V segment lost 4 bases and the J segment 0 bases; nucleotides outside the gene matches: 2. Germline CDR1 SGHRS, CDR2 YFSETQ. This CDR3 has 17 residues.

This clonotype came up many times. The chain links TRBV4-3 to TRBJ1-4; 8 bases agree with TRBD1. The CDR3 contains 15 residues. Germline V lookup: CDR1 LGHNA, CDR2 YSLEER. The V segment lost 3 bases and the J segment 6 bases; nucleotides outside the gene matches: 6. CDR3 in amino acids: CASSQGTGGYEKLFF. CDR3 DNA: TGCGCCAGCAGCCAGGGGACAGGAGGTTATGAAAAACTGTTTTTT.

Points on this clonotype: This may be a read error, as it is one base from a much larger clone. This chain uses TRBV28 with TRBJ2-7, with no clear D. Trimming took 8 bases from V and 0 from J, leaving 14 bases between them. Germline-derived CDR1 and CDR2 are MDHEN and SYDVKM. There are 14 residues in the CDR3. Written as DNA, the CDR3 is TGTGCCAGCGGCATCCATAAGAGCTCCTACGAGCAGTACTTC. This encodes CASGIHKSSYEQYF.